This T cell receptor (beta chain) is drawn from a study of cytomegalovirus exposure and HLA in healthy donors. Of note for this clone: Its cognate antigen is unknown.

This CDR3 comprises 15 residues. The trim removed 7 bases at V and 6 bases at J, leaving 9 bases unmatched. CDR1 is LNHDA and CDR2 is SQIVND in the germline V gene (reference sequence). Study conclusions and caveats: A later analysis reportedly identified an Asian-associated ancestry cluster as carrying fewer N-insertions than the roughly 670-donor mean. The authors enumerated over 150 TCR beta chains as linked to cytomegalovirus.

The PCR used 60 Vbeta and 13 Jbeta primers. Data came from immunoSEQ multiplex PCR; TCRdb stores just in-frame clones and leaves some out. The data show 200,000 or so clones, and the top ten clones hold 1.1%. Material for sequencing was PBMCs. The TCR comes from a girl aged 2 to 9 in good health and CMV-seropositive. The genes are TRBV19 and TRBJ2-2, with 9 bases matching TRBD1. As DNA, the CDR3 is TGTGCCAGTATGAGGGGGACAGGGACACCCGGGGAGCTGTTTTTT. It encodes CASMRGTGTPGELFF.